These 13 T cell receptor beta chains were sequenced from one sample in a study of T cells in Graves' hyperthyroidism and ophthalmopathy. TCR beta CDR3 regions were amplified from RNA transcripts. First-round RT-PCR with HTBI primers amplified the TCR CDR3 region. TCRdb analysed the multiplex PCR reads with MiXCR anew, one entry per CDR3 protein. The profile shows a few hundred thousand distinct CDR3 sequences, roughly 13% of them singletons. Material for sequencing was blood. Receptor source: a woman in her late teens or twenties with Graves' hyperthyroidism.

This clonotype was seen more than once but under ten times. The chain recombines TRBV29-1 with TRBJ2-5, with D unresolved. CDR3 length: 11 amino acids. The germline V gene has CDR1 SQVTM and CDR2 ANQGSEA. The CDR3 reads CSLENGETQYF. The CDR3 nucleotides are TGCAGTTTGGAGAATGGGGAGACCCAGTACTTC.

This clonotype has more than one count but fewer than ten. The chain's CDR3 is CASSSVASGYNEQFF. For the CDR3, the DNA is TGTGCCAGTAGTTCAGTAGCTAGCGGATACAATGAGCAGTTCTTC. J is TRBJ2-1 and V is TRBV19, with 7 bases fitting TRBD2. The V gene's germline CDR1 is LNHDA and CDR2 SQIVND (reference sequence). V lost 5 bases, J lost 4 bases, and 8 bases stayed unmatched. There are 15 residues in the CDR3.

The table lists this clonotype with many counts. The chain carries TRBV2 and TRBJ2-2, with 7 nucleotides matching TRBD1. The CDR3 contains 14 residues. The trim removed 4 bases at V and 4 bases at J, leaving 3 bases unmatched. CDR1 SNHLY and CDR2 FYNNEI come from the germline V gene. The CDR3: CASSAGTATGELFF. The CDR3 region has the DNA TGTGCCAGCAGTGCCGGGACAGCCACCGGGGAGCTGTTTTTT.

The chain carries TRBV7-9 and TRBJ2-2; D not certain. Germline CDR1 reads SEHNR; CDR2 reads FQNEAQ (reference sequence). The V end was cut by 6 bases, the J end by 6 bases, with 5 bases between. The CDR3 is 11 amino acids. CDR3 bases: TGTGCCAGCAGTCCTTCCGGGGAGCTGTTTTTT. It encodes CASSPSGELFF.

This chain joins TRBV28 and TRBJ1-2; D is uncertain. V was cut by 1 base and J by 0 bases, with 9 bases left in between. Germline V gene data show CDR1 as MDHEN and CDR2 as SYDVKM. CDR3 size: 15 residues. CDR3 amino acids: CASSLFAKTNYGYTF. The CDR3 DNA is TGTGCCAGCAGTTTATTCGCGAAAACTAACTATGGCTACACCTTC.

This clonotype was picked up a small number of times. V is TRBV28 and J is TRBJ2-2; D is uncertain. CDR1 and CDR2 from the germline V gene are MDHEN and SYDVKM. The CDR3 has 13 amino acids. Trimming removed 7 bases from V and 1 base from J, with 7 bases in between. The CDR3 region is CASTSWNTGELFF. CDR3 DNA sequence: TGTGCCAGCACCTCTTGGAACACCGGGGAGCTGTTTTTT.

This clonotype was recorded at least ten times. The V gene is TRBV30, the J gene TRBJ2-1; D remains ambiguous. CDR1 is GTSNPN, CDR2 SVGIG, per germline (reference sequence). The V and J ends lost 6 bases and 4 bases respectively, with 16 bases between them. The CDR3 length is 14 residues. The CDR3 loop reads CACRAEPNYNEQFF. The CDR3 bases are TGTGCCTGTCGAGCTGAGCCAAATTACAATGAGCAGTTCTTC.

This clonotype occurred many times. J is TRBJ2-7 and V is TRBV30; D not resolved. This CDR3 has 12 amino acids. V lost 3 bases and J lost 2, with 8 bases in between. Germline V gene lookup returns CDR1 GTSNPN and CDR2 SVGIG (reference sequence). The CDR3 nucleotides read TGTGCCTGGAGCTTCAACCCCTACGAGCAGTACTTC. It is translated as CAWSFNPYEQYF.

This clonotype was counted between two and nine times. J is TRBJ1-5 and V is TRBV20-1, with 9 bases identical to TRBD1. Germline V gives CDR1 DFQATT, CDR2 SNEGSKA (reference sequence). After removal of 7 bases from V and 4 bases from J, the junction contained 5 bases not matched to a gene. The CDR3 has 13 amino acids. DNA of the CDR3: TGCAGTGTCGGGACAGGGAGGAATCAGCCCCAGCATTTT. Translating gives CSVGTGRNQPQHF.

In its sample, this clonotype was seen many times. The chain recombines TRBV5-1 with TRBJ2-7, with D perhaps TRBD1 (6 bases). Per germline, CDR1 SGHRS and CDR2 YFSETQ. The CDR3 has 14 amino acids. Trimming stripped 0 bases from V and 5 bases from J, with 12 bases between. The CDR3 here is CASSLADRPHEQYF. CDR3 DNA: TGCGCCAGCAGCTTGGCCGACAGGCCCCACGAGCAGTACTTC. The full variable domain, completed using reference TRBV5-1 and TRBJ2-7, is KAGVTQTPRYLIKTRGQQVTLSCSPISGHRSVSWYQQTPGQGLQFLFEYFSETQRNKGNFPGRFSGRQFSNSRSEMNVSTLELGDSALYLCASSLADRPHEQYFGPGTRLTVT.

This clonotype was seen many times. This chain connects TRBV6-2 or TRBV6-3 to TRBJ2-1, with TRBD2 matching over 10 bases. The germline CDR1 and CDR2 sequences are MNHEY and SVGEGT. The junction had 6 bases not matched to a gene; V was cut back by 5 bases and J by 5 bases. This CDR3 is built from 15 residues. The CDR3, as DNA: TGTGCCAGCAGTAGCGGGAGGGCCTTTAACAATGAGCAGTTCTTC. Protein: CASSSGRAFNNEQFF.

This clonotype appeared a few times. This chain uses TRBV11-2 with TRBJ2-7, with 7 bases that match TRBD1. The CDR3 has 15 residues. The ends lost 5 bases at V and 0 bases at J; junction bases unmatched: 7. The germline V gene has CDR1 SGHAT and CDR2 FQNNGV. Here the CDR3 reads CASSPGTDSSYEQYF. The CDR3 region has the DNA TGTGCCAGCAGCCCCGGGACAGACAGCTCCTACGAGCAGTACTTC.

V is TRBV6-2 or TRBV6-3 and J is TRBJ2-7; TRBD2 agrees at 10 bases. V was clipped by 6 bases and J by 1 base; unmatched bases: 6. Germline V CDR1 and CDR2: MNHEY, SVGEGT. The CDR3 runs to 15 residues. Here the CDR3 DNA reads TGTGCCAGCAGCCAACTAGCGGGAAAGTCCTACGAGCAGTACTTC. As protein: CASSQLAGKSYEQYF.